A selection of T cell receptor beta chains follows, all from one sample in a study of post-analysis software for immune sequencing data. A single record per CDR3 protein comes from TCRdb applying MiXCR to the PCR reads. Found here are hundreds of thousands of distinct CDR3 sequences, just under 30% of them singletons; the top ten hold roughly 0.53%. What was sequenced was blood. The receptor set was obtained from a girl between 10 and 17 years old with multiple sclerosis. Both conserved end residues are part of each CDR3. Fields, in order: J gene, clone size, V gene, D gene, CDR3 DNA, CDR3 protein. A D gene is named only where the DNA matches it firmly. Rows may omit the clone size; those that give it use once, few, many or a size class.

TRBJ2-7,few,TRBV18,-,TGTGCCAGCACCCCCAGGGGCGCCTTCTCCTACGAGCAGTACTTC,CASTPRGAFSYEQYF
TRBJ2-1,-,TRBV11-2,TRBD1,TGTGCCAGCAGCTCGTCCAGGGGGCCGAACAATGAGCAGTTCTTC,CASSSSRGPNNEQFF
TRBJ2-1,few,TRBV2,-,TGTGCCAGCACCCTCGAGAGCGGGGAGCAGTTCTTC,CASTLESGEQFF
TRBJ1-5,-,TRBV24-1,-,TGTGCCACCAGGGACGGGGACCAGCCCGACCAGCCCCAGCATTTT,CATRDGDQPDQPQHF
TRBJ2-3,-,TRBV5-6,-,TGTGCCAGCAGCCTAGTCCAAGCAGATACGCAGTATTTT,CASSLVQADTQYF
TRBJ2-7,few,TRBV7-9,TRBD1,TGTGCCAGCAGCCAGGGGGATTACGAGCAGTACTTC,CASSQGDYEQYF
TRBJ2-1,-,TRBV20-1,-,TGCAGTGCTAGAGGAGGGATTCGTGGAAATGAGCAGTTCTTC,CSARGGIRGNEQFF
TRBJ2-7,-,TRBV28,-,TGTGCCAGCAGTCCCCTCGCGCAGAGAGCGTACTTC,CASSPLAQRAYF
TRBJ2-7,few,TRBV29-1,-,TGCAGCGTGGCAGTGGGGGGCTACGAGCAGTACTTC,CSVAVGGYEQYF
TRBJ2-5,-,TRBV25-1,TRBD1,TGTGCCAGCAGTGTCGGCACAGGGGGAGGGACCCAGTACTTC,CASSVGTGGGTQYF
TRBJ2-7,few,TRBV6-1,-,TGTGCCAGCAAGAGGGCCCATGATGAGCAGTACTTC,CASKRAHDEQYF
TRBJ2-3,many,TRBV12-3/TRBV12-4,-,TGCGCCAGCAGTGATAGCACAGATACGCAGTATTTT,CASSDSTDTQYF
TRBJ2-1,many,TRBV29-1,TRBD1,TGCAGCGTCAGGACAGGCCCCGTGGAGCAGTTCTTC,CSVRTGPVEQFF
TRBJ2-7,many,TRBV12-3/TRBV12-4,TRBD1,TGTGCCAGCAGCCGCGGACAGGGGGCCAACGAGCAGTACTTC,CASSRGQGANEQYF
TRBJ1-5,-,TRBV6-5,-,TGTGCCAGCAGTTACTCGACAATGGTGGGGGACCAGCATTTT,CASSYSTMVGDQHF
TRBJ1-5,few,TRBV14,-,TGTGCCAGCCTAAGGGCCCAGCCCCAGCATTTT,CASLRAQPQHF
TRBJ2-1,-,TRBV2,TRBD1,TGTGCCAGCAGAGATCCTCGAGGGGGCCACAATGAGCAGTTCTTC,CASRDPRGGHNEQFF
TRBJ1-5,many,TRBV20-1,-,TGCAGTGCTAGAGTTGGTCAGCCCCAGCATTTT,CSARVGQPQHF
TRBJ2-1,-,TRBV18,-,TGTGCCAGCTCACTCTCCTCAGGAACCGCAACCTACAATGAGCAGTTCTTC,CASSLSSGTATYNEQFF
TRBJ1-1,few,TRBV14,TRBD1,TGTGCCAGCAGCCAGGCAGGGGGACCTGAAGCTTTCTTT,CASSQAGGPEAFF
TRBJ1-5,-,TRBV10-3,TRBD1,TGTGCCATCAGTGAGACAGGGGGCGTGGATCAGCCCCAGCATTTT,CAISETGGVDQPQHF
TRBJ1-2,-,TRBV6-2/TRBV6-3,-,TGTGCCAGCAGTTCCGCCGGACAACATGGCTACACCTTC,CASSSAGQHGYTF
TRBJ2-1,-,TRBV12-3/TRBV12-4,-,TGTGCCAGCAGTTTACTATCGTCGGGTTGGGATCGCTGGACCAATGAGCAGTTCTTC,CASSLLSSGWDRWTNEQFF
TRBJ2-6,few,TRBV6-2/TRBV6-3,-,TGTGCCAGCAGTTATGGATTGGGGCCTGGGGCCAACGTCCTGACTTTC,CASSYGLGPGANVLTF
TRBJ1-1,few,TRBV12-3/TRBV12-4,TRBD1,TGTGCCACAGAGAGACAGGGGAACACTGAAGCTTTCTTT,CATERQGNTEAFF
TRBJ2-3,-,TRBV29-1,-,TGCGGCGTTGAAGGTACAAATACGCAGTATTTT,CGVEGTNTQYF
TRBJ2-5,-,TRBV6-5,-,TGTGCCAGCAGTTCGCAGGGTCCACCCCACCAAGAGACCCAGTACTTC,CASSSQGPPHQETQYF
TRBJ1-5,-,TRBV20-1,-,TGCAGTGCTACCACCGGGACGGGGGGCAATCAGCCCCAGCATTTT,CSATTGTGGNQPQHF
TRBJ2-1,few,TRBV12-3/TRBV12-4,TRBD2,TGTGCCAGCAGTTTAGTACTAGCGGGAGTTCGGTTCTTC,CASSLVLAGVRFF
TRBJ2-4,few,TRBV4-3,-,TGCGCCAGCAGCCAAGATTGGAGGCGTGGGGCAAACATTCAGTACTTC,CASSQDWRRGANIQYF
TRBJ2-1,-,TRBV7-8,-,TGTGCCAGCAGCTTAGGAGGGACCGAGACCCAGTTCTTC,CASSLGGTETQFF
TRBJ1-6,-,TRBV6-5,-,TGTGCCAGCAGTTGGGGAGGGGGCTCCTATAATTCACCCCTCCACTTT,CASSWGGGSYNSPLHF
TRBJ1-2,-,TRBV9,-,TGTGCCAGCAGCGCAGGGGAGCAAGCCTATGGCTACACCTTC,CASSAGEQAYGYTF
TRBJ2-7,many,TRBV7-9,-,TGTGCCAGCAGCTTAACAGTCTACGAGCAGTACTTC,CASSLTVYEQYF
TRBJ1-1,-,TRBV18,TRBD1,TGTGCCAGCTCGTCAGGGGGGTTGGGCACTGAAGCTTTCTTT,CASSSGGLGTEAFF
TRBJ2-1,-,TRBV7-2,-,TGTGCCAGCAGCTTAGAACTAGTTGAGCAGTTCTTC,CASSLELVEQFF
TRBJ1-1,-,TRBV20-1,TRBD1,TGCAGTGCATGGACAGGGAACACTGAAGCTTTCTTT,CSAWTGNTEAFF
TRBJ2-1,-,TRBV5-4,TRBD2,TGTGCCAGCAGCGGGCAACGTGGAGCGGGAGACAATGAGCAGTTCTTC,CASSGQRGAGDNEQFF
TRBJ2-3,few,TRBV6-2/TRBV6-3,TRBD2,TGTGCCAGCAGGATACGACGGGGGGGCCTATTAGATACGCAGTATTTT,CASRIRRGGLLDTQYF
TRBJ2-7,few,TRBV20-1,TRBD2,TGCAGTGCTAGAGACCTCGGGGGGGGACGATACTACGAGCAGTACTTC,CSARDLGGGRYYEQYF
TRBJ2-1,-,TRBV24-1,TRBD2,TGTGCCACCAGTGATTTCTCTAGCGGGGGTGGACTCGGCAATGAGCAGTTCTTC,CATSDFSSGGGLGNEQFF
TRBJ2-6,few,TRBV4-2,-,TGTGCCAGCAGCCAGGATGAGGGTTGGGGGGCCAACGTCCTGACTTTC,CASSQDEGWGANVLTF
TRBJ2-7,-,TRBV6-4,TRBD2,TGTGCCAGCATGAAAGAAGCGGGAGTGGGCGAGCAGTACTTC,CASMKEAGVGEQYF
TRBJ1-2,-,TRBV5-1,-,TGCGCCAGCAGCGCTAGCGGGGAACTGCTTAGAGGCTACACCTTC,CASSASGELLRGYTF
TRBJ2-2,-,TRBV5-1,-,TGCGCCAGCAGCACCGGCAACACCGGGGAGCTGTTTTTT,CASSTGNTGELFF
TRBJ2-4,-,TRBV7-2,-,TGTGCCAGCAGCTTATCACTAGGGTCGGTCGGGTCCCAGTACTTC,CASSLSLGSVGSQYF
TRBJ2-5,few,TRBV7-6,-,TGTGCCAGCAGCCAACTAGGCCTATTGTACCAAGAGACCCAGTACTTC,CASSQLGLLYQETQYF
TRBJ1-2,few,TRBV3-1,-,TGTGCCAGCAGCCAAGATCGTGGCTTCTATGGCTACACCTTC,CASSQDRGFYGYTF
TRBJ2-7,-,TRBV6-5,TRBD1,TGTGCCAGCAGACCCGGGACAGGGGCCTACGAGCAGTACTTC,CASRPGTGAYEQYF
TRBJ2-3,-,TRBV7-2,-,TGTGCCAGCAGCTATAAGGCGCCTGGGGGAGATACGCAGTATTTT,CASSYKAPGGDTQYF
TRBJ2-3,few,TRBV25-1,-,TGTGCCAGTAGTGAGGAACGTCTCGAGGCAGATACGCAGTATTTT,CASSEERLEADTQYF
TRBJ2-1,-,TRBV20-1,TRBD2,TGCAGTGCTAGTGGGACTAGCAGGCTACCTGGGGATGAGCAGTTCTTC,CSASGTSRLPGDEQFF
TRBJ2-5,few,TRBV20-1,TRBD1,TGCAGTGCTAGAGATCGACGGAGGACAGGACGGACCCAGTACTTC,CSARDRRRTGRTQYF
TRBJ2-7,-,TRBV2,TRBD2,TGTGCCAGCAGTGAACCGACGGGGGGGCTCGAGCAGTACTTC,CASSEPTGGLEQYF
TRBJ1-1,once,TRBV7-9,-,TGTGCCAGCAGCCCCGCCGGGACACCCAACACTGAAGCTTTCTTT,CASSPAGTPNTEAFF